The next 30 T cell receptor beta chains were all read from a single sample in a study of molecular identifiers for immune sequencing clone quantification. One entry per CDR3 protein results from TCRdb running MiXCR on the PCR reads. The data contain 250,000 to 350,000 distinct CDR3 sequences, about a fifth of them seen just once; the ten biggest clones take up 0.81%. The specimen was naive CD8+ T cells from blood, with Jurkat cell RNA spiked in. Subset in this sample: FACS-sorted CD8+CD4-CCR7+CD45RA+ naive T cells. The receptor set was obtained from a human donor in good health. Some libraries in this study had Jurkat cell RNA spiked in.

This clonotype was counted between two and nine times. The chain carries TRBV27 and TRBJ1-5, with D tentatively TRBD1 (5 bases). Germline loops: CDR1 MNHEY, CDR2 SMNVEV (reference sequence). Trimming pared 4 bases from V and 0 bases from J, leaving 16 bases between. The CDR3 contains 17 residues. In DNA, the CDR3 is TGTGCCAGCAGTTCACGAAAGGGGCCCTATAGCAATCAGCCCCAGCATTTT. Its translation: CASSSRKGPYSNQPQHF.

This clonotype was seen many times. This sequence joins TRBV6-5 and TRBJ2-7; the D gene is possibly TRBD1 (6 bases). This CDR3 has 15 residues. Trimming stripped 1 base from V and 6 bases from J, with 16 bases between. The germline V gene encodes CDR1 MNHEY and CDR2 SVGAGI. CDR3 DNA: TGTGCCAGCAGTTACTACCAGGGGCCTCGATCCGAGCAGTACTTC. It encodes CASSYYQGPRSEQYF.

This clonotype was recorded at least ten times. CDR3 sequence: CASSDTWNEAFF. The CDR3 DNA reads as TGTGCCAGCAGTGATACTTGGAATGAAGCTTTCTTT. This sequence joins TRBV2 and TRBJ1-1; no definite D call. Trimming removed 3 bases at V and 7 bases at J, with 9 bases between. The CDR3 loop spans 12 amino acids. CDR1 is SNHLY, CDR2 FYNNEI, per germline.

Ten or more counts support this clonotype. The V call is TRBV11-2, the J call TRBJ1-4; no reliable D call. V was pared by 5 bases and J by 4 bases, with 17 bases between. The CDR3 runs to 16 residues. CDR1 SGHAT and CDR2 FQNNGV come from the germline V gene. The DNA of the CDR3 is TGTGCCAGCAGCCCCGGTGCCCCCAAGGGTAATGAAAAACTGTTTTTT. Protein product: CASSPGAPKGNEKLFF.

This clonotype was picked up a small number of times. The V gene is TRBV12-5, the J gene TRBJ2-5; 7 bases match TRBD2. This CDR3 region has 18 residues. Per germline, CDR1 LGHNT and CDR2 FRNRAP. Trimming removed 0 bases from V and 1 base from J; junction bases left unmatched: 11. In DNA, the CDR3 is TGTGCTAGTGGTTTGGTTCTAGCGGAGGAGCCGACCCAAGAGACCCAGTACTTC. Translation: CASGLVLAEEPTQETQYF.

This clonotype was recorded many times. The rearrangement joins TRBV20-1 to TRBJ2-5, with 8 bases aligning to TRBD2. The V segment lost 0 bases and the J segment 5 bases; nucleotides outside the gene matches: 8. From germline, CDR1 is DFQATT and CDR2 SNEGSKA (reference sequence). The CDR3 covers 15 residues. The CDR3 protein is CSARDLGLAVETQYF. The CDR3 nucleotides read TGCAGTGCTAGAGATCTAGGACTAGCCGTCGAGACCCAGTACTTC.

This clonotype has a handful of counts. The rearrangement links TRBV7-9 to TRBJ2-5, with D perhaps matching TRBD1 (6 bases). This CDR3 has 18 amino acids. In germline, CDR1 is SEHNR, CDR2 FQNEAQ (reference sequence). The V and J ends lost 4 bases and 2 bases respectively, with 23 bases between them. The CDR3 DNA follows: TGTGCCAGCAGCTCAACTCCGGGACACGTAACAACTCAAGAGACCCAGTACTTC. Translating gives CASSSTPGHVTTQETQYF.

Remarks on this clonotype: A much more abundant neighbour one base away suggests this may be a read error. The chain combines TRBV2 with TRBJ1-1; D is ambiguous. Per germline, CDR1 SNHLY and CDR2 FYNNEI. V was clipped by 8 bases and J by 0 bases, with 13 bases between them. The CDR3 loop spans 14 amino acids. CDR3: CASGVGTMNTEAFF. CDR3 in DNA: TGTGCCAGCGGCGTCGGAACCATGAACACTGAAGCTTTCTTT.

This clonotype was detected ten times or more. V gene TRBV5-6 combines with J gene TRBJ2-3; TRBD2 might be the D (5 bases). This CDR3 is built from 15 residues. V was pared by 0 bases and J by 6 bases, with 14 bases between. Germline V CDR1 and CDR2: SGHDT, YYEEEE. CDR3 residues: CASSLGYRRIDTQYF. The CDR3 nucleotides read TGTGCCAGCAGCTTGGGCTACCGGAGGATCGATACGCAGTATTTT.

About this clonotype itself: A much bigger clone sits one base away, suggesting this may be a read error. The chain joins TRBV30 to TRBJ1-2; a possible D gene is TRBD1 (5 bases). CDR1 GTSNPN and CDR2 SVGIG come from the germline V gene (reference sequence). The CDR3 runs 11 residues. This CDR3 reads CARSEGYGYTF. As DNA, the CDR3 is TGTGCCCGGAGTGAGGGGTATGGCTACACCTTC.

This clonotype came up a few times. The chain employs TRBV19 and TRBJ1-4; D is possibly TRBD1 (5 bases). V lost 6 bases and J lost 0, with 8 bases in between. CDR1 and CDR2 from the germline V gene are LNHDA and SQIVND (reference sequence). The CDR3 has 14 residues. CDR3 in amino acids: CASRGPPTNEKLFF. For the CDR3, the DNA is TGTGCCAGTAGGGGGCCACCAACTAATGAAAAACTGTTTTTT. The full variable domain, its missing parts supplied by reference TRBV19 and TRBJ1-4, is DGGITQSPKYLFRKEGQNVTLSCEQNLNHDAMYWYRQDPGQGLRLIYYSQIVNDFQKGDIAEGYSVSREKKESFPLTVTSAQKNPTAFYLCASRGPPTNEKLFFGSGTQLSVL.

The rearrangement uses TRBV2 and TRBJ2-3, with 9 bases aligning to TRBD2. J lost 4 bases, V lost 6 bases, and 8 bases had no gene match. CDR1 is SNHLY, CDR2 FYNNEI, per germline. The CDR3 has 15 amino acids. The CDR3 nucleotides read TGTGCCAGCAGCATCGGGCGGGGGGGCGCAGATACGCAGTATTTT. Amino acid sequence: CASSIGRGGADTQYF.

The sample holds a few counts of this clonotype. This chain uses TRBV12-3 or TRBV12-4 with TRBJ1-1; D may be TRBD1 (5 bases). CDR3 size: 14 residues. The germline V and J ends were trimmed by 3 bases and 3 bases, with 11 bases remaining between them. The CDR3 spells CASSFRGFDTEAFF. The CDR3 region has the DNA TGTGCCAGCAGTTTTCGGGGGTTCGACACTGAAGCTTTCTTT.

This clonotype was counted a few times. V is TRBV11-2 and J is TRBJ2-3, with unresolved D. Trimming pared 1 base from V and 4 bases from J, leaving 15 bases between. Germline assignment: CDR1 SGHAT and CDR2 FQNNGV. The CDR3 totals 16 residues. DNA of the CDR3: TGTGCCAGCAGCTTAGTGAACGGCGTGGGGTCAGATACGCAGTATTTT. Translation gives CASSLVNGVGSDTQYF.

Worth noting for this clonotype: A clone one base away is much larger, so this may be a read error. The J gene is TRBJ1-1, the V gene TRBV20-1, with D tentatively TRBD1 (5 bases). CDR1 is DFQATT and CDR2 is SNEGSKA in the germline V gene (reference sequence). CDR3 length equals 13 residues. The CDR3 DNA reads TGCAGTGCTAGGGGGCAGGGTTATTCTGAAACTTTCTTT. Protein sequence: CSARGQGYSETFF.

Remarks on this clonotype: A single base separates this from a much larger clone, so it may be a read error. The CDR3 is CVISPGGDEQYF. CDR3 in DNA: TGTGTCATCAGCCCAGGGGGCGACGAGCAGTACTTC. This chain connects TRBV10-3 to TRBJ2-7; 8 positions match TRBD1. The CDR3 consists of 12 residues. From germline, CDR1 is ENHRY and CDR2 SYGVKD.

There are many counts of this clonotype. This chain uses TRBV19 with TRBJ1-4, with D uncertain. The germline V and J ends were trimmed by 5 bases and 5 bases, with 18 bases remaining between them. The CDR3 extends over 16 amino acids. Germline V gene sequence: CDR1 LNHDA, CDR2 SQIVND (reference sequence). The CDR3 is CASSPLGGSGNEKLFF. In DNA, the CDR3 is TGTGCCAGTAGTCCTCTTGGCGGTAGCGGAAATGAAAAACTGTTTTTT.

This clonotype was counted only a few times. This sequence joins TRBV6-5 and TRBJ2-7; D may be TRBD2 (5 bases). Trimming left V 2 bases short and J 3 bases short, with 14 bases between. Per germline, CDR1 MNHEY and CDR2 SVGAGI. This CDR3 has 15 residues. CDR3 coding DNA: TGTGCCAGCAGTTACGGTCCGAGGGAGTACTACGAGCAGTACTTC. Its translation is CASSYGPREYYEQYF.

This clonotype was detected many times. The CDR3 bases are TGTGCCAGCAGCTATAGCGGGAGAAGCACAGATACGCAGTATTTT. It codes for CASSYSGRSTDTQYF. The chain combines TRBV7-9 with TRBJ2-3, with 9 bases lining up with TRBD2. V was pared by 4 bases and J by 0 bases, with 2 bases of the junction left unmatched. In germline, CDR1 is SEHNR, CDR2 FQNEAQ (reference sequence). This CDR3 contains 15 residues.

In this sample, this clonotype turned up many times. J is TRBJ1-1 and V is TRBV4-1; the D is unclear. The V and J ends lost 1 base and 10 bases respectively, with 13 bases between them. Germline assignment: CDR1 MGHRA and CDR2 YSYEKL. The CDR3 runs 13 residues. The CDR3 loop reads CASSQVSQLGAFF. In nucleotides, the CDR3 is TGCGCCAGCAGCCAAGTTTCGCAGCTCGGAGCTTTCTTT.

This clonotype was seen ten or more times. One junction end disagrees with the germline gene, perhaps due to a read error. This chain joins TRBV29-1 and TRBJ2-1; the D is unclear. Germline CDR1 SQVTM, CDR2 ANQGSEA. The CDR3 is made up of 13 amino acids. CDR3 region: CSGEVISYNEQFF. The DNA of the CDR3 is TGCAGCGGTGAAGTTATATCCTACAATGAGCAGTTCTTC.

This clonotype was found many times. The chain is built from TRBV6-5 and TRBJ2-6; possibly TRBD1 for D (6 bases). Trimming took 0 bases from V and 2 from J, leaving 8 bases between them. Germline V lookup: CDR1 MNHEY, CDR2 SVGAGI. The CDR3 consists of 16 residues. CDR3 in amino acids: CASSYSNRAGANVLTF. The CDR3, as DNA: TGTGCCAGCAGTTACTCGAACAGGGCTGGGGCCAACGTCCTGACTTTC.

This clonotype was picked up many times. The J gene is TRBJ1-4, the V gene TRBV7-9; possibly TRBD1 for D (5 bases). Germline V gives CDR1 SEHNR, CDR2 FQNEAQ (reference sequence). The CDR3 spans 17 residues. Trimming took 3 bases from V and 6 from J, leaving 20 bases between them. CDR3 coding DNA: TGTGCCAGCAGCTTCGGTTCGTTGGGACCGACGCATGAAAAACTGTTTTTT. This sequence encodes CASSFGSLGPTHEKLFF.

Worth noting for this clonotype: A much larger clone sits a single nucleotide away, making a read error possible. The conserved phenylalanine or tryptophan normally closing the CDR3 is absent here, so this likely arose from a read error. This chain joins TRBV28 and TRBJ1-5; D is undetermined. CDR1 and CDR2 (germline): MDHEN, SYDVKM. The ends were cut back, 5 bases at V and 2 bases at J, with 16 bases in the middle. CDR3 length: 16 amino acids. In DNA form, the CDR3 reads TGTGCCAGCAGTGGACCGAATTCTATAGGCAATCAGCCCCAGCATCTT. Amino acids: CASSGPNSIGNQPQHL.

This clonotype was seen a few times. The CDR3 coding sequence is TGTGCCAGCAGTGGGACAGCCCAAGAGACCCAGTACTTC. This gives the protein CASSGTAQETQYF. V and J are TRBV6-5 and TRBJ2-5, with 7 bases that match TRBD1. The CDR3 runs 13 residues. J gave up 1 base and V 5 bases, and 1 base lay outside the gene matches. Germline V gene lookup returns CDR1 MNHEY and CDR2 SVGAGI.

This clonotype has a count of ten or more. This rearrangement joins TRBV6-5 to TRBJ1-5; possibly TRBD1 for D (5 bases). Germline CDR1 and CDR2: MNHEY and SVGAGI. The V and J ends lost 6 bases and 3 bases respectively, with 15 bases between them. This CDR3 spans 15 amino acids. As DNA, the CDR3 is TGTGCCAGCAGCCTGAACCAGGGATCCAATCAGCCCCAGCATTTT. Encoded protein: CASSLNQGSNQPQHF.

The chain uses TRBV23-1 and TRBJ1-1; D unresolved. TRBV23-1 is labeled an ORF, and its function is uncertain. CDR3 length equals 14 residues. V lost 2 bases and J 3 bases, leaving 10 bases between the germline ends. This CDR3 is CASSQDNKDTEAFF. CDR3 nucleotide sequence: TGCGCCAGCAGTCAAGATAACAAGGACACTGAAGCTTTCTTT.

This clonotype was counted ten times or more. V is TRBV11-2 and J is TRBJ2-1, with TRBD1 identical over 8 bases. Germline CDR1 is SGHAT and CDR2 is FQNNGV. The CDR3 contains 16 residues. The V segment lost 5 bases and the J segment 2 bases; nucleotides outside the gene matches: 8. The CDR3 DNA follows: TGTGCCAGCAGCCCGCCCGACAGGGGTGCCTACAATGAGCAGTTCTTC. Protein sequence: CASSPPDRGAYNEQFF.

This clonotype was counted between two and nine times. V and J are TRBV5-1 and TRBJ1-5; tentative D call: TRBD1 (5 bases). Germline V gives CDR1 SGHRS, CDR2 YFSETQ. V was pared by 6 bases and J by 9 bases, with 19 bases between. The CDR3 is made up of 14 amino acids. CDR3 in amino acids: CASTEGPPGGPQHF. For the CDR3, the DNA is TGCGCCAGCACCGAGGGCCCCCCGGGGGGGCCCCAGCATTTT.

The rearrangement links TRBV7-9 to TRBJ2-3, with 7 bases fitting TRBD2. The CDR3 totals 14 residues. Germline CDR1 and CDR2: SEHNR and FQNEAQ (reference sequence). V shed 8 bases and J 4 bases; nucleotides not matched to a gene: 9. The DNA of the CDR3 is TGTGCCAGCTCCCCCCCCGCGGGGGCAGATACGCAGTATTTT. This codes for CASSPPAGADTQYF.